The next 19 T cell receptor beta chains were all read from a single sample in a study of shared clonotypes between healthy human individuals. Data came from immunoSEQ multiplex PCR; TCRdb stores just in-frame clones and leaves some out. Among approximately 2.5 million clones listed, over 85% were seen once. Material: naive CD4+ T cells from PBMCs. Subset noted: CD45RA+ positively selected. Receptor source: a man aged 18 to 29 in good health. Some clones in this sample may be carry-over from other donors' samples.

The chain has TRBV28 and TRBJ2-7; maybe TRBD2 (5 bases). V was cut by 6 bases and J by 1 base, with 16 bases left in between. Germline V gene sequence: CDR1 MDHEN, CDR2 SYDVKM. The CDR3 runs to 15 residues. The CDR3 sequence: CASSPRRWESYEQYF. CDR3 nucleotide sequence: TGTGCCAGCAGCCCCAGACGGTGGGAGTCCTACGAGCAGTACTTC.

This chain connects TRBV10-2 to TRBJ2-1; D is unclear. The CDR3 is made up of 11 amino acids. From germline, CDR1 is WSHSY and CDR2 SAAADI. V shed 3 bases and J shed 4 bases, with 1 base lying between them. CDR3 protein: CASSDYNEQFF. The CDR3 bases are TGCGCCAGCAGTGATTACAATGAGCAGTTCTTC.

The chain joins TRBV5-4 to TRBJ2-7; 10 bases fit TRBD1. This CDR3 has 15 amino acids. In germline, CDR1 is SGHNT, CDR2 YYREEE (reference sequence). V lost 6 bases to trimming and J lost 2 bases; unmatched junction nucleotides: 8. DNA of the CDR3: TGTGCCAGCACCATAGAGACAGGGGGCCCCTACGAGCAGTACTTC. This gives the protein CASTIETGGPYEQYF. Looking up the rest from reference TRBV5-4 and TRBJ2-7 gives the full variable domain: ETGVTQSPTHLIKTRGQQVTLRCSSQSGHNTVSWYQQALGQGPQFIFQYYREEENGRGNFPPRFSGLQFPNYSSELNVNALELDDSALYLCASTIETGGPYEQYFGPGTRLTVT.

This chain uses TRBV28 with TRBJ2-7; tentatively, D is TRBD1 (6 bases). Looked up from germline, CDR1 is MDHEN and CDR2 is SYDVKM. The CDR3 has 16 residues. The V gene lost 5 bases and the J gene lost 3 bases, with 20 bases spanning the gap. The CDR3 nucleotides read TGTGCCAGCAGTACGACGGAACAGGGAGAAGGCTACGAGCAGTACTTC. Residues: CASSTTEQGEGYEQYF.

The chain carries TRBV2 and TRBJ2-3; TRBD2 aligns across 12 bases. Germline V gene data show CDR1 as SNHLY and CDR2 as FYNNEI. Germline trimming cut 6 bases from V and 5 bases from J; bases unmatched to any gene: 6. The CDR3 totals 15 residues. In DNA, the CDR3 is TGTGCCAGCAGAGCTAGCGGGAGGGCCGTAGATACGCAGTATTTT. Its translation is CASRASGRAVDTQYF.

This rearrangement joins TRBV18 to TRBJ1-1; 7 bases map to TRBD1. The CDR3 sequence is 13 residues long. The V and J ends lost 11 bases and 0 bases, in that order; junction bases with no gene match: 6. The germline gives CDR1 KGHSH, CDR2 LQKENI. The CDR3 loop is CAGRQGLNTEAFF. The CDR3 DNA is TGTGCCGGTCGACAGGGACTGAACACTGAAGCTTTCTTT.

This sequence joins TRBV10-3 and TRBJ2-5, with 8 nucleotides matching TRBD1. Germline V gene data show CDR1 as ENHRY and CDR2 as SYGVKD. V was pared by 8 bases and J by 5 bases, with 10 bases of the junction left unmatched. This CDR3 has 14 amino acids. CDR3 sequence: CAIGKDRAWETQYF. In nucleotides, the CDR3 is TGTGCCATCGGCAAGGACAGGGCATGGGAGACCCAGTACTTC.

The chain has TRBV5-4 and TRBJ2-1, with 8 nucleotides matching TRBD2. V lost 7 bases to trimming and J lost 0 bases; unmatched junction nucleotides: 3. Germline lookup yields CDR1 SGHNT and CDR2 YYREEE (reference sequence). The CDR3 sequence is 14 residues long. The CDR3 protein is CASAGGNSYNEQFF. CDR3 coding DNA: TGTGCCAGCGCGGGGGGTAACTCCTACAATGAGCAGTTCTTC.

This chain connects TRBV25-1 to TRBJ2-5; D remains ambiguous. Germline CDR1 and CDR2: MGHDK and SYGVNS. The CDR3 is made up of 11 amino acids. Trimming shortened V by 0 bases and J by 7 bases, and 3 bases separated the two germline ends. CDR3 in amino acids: CASSEYGTQYF. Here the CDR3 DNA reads TGTGCCAGCAGTGAATATGGGACCCAGTACTTC.

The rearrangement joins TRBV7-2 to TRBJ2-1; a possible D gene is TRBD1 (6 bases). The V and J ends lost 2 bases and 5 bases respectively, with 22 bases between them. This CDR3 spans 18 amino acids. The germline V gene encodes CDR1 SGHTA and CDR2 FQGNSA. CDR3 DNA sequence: TGTGCCAGCAGCTTATACTCCGAGGGGCAGGGGCGCGACAATGAGCAGTTCTTC. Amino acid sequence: CASSLYSEGQGRDNEQFF.

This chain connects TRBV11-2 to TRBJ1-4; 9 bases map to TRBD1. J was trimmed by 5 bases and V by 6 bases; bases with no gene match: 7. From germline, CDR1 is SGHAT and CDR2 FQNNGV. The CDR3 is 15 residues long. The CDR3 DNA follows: TGTGCCAGCAGACGAACCGGGACAGGGAATGAAAAACTGTTTTTT. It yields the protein CASRRTGTGNEKLFF. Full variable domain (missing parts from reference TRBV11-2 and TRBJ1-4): EAGVAQSPRYKIIEKRQSVAFWCNPISGHATLYWYQQILGQGPKLLIQFQNNGVVDDSQLPKDRFSAERLKGVDSTLKIQPAKLEDSAVYLCASRRTGTGNEKLFFGSGTQLSVL.

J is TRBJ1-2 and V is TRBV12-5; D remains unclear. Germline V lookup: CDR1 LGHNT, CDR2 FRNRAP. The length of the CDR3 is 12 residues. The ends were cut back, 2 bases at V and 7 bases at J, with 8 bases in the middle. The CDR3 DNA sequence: TGTGCTAGTGGTTTGTTTGGGTTTGGCTACACCTTC. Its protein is CASGLFGFGYTF. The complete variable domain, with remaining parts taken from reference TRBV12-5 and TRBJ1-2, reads DARVTQTPRHKVTEMGQEVTMRCQPILGHNTVFWYRQTMMQGLELLAYFRNRAPLDDSGMPKDRFSAEMPDATLATLKIQPSEPRDSAVYFCASGLFGFGYTFGSGTRLTVV.

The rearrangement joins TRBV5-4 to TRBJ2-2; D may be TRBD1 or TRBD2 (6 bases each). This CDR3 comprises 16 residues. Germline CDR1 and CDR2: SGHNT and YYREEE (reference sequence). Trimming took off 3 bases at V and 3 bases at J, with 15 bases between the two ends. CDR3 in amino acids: CASSSPGATDTGELFF. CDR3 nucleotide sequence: TGTGCCAGCAGCTCGCCGGGGGCTACAGACACCGGGGAGCTGTTTTTT.

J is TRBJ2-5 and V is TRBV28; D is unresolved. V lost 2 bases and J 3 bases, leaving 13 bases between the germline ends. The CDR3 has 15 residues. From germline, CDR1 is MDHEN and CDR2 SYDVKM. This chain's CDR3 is CASSLAEMTKETQYF. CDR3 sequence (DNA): TGTGCCAGCAGTTTAGCAGAAATGACGAAAGAGACCCAGTACTTC.

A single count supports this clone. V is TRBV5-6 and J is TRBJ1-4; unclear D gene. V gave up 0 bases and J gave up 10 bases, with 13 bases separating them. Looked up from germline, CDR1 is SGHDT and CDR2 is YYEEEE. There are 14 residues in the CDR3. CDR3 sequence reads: CASSLAMGSGKLFF. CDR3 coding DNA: TGTGCCAGCAGCTTGGCCATGGGTAGTGGAAAACTGTTTTTT.

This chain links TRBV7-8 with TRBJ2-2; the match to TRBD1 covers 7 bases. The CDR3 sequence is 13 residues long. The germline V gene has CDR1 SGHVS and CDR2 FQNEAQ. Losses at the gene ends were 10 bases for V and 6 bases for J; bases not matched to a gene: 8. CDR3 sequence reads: CATLVGGAGELFF. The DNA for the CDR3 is TGTGCCACCCTAGTAGGGGGCGCCGGGGAGCTGTTTTTT.

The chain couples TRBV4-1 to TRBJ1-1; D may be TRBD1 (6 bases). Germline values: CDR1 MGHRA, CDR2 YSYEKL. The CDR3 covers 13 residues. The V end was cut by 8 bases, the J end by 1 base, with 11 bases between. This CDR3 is CASLGQPNTEAFF. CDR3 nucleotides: TGCGCCAGCTTGGGACAACCGAACACTGAAGCTTTCTTT.

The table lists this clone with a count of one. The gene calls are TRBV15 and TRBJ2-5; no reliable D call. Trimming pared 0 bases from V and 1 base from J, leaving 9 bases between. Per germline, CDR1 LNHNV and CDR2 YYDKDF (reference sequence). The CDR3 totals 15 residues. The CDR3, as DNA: TGTGCCACCAGCAGAGAGGCAGTCCTCCAAGAGACCCAGTACTTC. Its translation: CATSREAVLQETQYF.

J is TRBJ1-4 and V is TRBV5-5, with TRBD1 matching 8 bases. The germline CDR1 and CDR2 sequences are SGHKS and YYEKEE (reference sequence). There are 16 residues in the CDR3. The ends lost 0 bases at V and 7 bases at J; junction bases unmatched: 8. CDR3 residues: CASSLVVGQVPEKLFF. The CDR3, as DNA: TGTGCCAGCAGCTTGGTGGTGGGACAGGTGCCTGAAAAACTGTTTTTT.